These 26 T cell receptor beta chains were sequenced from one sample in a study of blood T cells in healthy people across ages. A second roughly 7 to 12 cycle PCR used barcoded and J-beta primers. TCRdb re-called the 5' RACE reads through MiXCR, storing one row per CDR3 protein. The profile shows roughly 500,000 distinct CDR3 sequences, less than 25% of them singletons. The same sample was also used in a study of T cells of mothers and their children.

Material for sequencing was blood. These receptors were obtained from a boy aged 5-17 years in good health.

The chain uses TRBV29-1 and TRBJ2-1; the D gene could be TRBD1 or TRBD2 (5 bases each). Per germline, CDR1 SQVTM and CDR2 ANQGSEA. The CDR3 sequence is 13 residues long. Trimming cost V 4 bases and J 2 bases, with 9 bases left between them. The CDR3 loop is CSVVGRAYNEQFF. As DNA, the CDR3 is TGCAGCGTTGTGGGACGGGCCTACAATGAGCAGTTCTTC.

The DNA of the CDR3 is TGTGCCAGCAGCCCCACCGGGGCAGGGGGCGTCCTGACTTTC. This codes for CASSPTGAGGVLTF. The chain has TRBV7-2 and TRBJ2-6, with 7 bases lining up with TRBD1. The CDR3 spans 14 residues. V shed 5 bases, J shed 12 bases, and the junction held 10 bases outside the gene matches. CDR1 is SGHTA and CDR2 is FQGNSA in the germline V gene.

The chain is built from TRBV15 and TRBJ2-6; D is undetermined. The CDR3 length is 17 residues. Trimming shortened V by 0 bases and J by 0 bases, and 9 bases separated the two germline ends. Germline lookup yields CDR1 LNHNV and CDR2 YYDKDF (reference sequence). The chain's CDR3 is CATSRDTRTSGANVLTF. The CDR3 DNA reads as TGTGCCACCAGCAGAGATACGAGGACCTCTGGGGCCAACGTCCTGACTTTC.

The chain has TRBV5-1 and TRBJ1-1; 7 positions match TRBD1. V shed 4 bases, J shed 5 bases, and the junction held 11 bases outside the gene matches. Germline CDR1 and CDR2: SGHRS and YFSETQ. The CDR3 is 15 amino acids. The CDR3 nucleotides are TGCGCCAGCAGCCTCCTACAGGGGTCGAGGACTGAAGCTTTCTTT. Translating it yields CASSLLQGSRTEAFF.

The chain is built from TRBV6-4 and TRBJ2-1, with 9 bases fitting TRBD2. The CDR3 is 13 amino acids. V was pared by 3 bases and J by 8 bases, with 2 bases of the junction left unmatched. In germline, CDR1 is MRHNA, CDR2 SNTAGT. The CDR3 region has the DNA TGTGCCAGCAGTGAGAGGACTAGCGATGAGCAGTTCTTC. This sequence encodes CASSERTSDEQFF.

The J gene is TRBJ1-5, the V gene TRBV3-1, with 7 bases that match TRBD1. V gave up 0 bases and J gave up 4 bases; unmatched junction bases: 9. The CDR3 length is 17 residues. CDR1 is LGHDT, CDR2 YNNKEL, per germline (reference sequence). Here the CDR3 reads CASSQDGPTGPNQPQHF. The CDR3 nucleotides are TGTGCCAGCAGCCAAGACGGGCCGACAGGGCCGAATCAGCCCCAGCATTTT.

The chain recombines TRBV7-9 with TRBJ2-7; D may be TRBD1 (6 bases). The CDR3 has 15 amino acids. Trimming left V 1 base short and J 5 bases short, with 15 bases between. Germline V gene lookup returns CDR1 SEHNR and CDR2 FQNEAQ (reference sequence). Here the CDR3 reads CASSLVGDIGDEQYF. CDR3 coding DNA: TGTGCCAGCAGCTTAGTGGGGGACATCGGTGACGAGCAGTACTTC. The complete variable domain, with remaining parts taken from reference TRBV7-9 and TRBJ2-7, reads DTGVSQNPRHKITKRGQNVTFRCDPISEHNRLYWYRQTLGQGPEFLTYFQNEAQLEKSRLLSDRFSAERPKGSFSTLEIQRTEQGDSAMYLCASSLVGDIGDEQYFGPGTRLTVT.

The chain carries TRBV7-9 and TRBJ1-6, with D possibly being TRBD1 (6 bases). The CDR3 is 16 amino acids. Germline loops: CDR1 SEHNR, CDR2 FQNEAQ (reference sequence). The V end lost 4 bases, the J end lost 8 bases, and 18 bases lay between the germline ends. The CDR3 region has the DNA TGTGCCAGCAGCTCTCTTGATCTCGGGGGCGATTCACCCCTCCACTTT. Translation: CASSSLDLGGDSPLHF.

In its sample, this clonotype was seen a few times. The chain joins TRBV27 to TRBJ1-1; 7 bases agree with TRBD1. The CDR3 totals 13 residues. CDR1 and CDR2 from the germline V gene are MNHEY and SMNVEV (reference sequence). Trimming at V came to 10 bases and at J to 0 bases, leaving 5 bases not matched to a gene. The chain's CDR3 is CATQDRLNTEAFF. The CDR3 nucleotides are TGTGCCACCCAGGACAGGCTGAACACTGAAGCTTTCTTT.

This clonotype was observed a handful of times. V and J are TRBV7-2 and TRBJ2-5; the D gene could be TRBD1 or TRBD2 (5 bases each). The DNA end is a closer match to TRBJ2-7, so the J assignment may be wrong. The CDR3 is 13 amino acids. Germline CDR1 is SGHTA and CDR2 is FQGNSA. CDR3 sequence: CASSSRDLYEQYF. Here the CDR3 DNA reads TGTGCCAGCAGCTCCAGGGACCTTTACGAGCAGTACTTC.

CDR3 nucleotide sequence: TGCAGCGTTGAAGGTAAACGTTACGAGCAGTACTTC. This codes for CSVEGKRYEQYF. This chain uses TRBV29-1 with TRBJ2-7; the D is unclear. The V end lost 1 base, the J end lost 4 bases, and 8 bases lay between the germline ends. This CDR3 is 12 amino acids long. CDR1 and CDR2 (germline): SQVTM, ANQGSEA.

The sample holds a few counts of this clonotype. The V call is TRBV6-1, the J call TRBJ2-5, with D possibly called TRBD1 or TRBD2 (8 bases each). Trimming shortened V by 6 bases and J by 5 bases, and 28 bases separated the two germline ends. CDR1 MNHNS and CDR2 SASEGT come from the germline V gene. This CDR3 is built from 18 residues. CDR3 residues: CASRRRQGIPAGGETQYF. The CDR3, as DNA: TGTGCCAGCAGGAGAAGACAGGGGATTCCGGCGGGAGGTGAGACCCAGTACTTC.

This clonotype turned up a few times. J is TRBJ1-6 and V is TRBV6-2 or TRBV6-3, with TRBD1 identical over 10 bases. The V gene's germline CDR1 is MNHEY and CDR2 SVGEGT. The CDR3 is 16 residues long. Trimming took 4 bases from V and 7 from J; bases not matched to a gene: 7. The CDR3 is CASSCGTGAANSPLHF. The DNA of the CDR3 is TGTGCCAGCAGTTGCGGGACAGGGGCCGCAAATTCACCCCTCCACTTT.

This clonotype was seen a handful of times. DNA for the CDR3: TGTGCCAGCAGTTTAGCGGACCAGATGGGTGGCACTGAAGCTTTCTTT. Amino acids: CASSLADQMGGTEAFF. The genes are TRBV12-3 or TRBV12-4 and TRBJ1-1; no clear D. The CDR3 sequence is 16 residues long. V lost 0 bases and J 4 bases, leaving 15 bases between the germline ends.

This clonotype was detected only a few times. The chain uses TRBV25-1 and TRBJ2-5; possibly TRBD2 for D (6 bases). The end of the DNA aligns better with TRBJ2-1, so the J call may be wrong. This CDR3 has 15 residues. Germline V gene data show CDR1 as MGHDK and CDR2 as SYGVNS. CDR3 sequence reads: CASSSWEALRGEQFF. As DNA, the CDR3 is TGTGCCAGCAGTTCCTGGGAGGCTCTAAGGGGCGAGCAGTTCTTC.

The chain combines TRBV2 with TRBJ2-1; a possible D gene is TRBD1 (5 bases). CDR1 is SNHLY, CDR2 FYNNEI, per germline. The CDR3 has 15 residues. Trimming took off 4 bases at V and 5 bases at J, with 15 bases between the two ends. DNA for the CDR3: TGTGCCAGCAGTGTGGACACCGCACCCAACAATGAGCAGTTCTTC. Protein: CASSVDTAPNNEQFF.

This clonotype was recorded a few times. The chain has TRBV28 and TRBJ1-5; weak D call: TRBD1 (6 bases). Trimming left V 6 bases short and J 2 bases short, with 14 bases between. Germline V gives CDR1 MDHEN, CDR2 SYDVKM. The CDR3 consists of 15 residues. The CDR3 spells CASSLMGARNQPQHF. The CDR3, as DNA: TGTGCCAGCAGCCTAATGGGGGCCCGCAATCAGCCCCAGCATTTT.

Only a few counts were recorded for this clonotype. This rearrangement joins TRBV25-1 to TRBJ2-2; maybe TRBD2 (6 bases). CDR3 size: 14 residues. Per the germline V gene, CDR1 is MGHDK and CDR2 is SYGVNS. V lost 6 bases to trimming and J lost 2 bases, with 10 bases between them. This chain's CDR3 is CASREEGNTGELFF. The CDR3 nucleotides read TGTGCCAGCAGGGAGGAGGGTAACACCGGGGAGCTGTTTTTT. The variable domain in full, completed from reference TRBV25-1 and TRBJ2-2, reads EADIYQTPRYLVIGTGKKITLECSQTMGHDKMYWYQQDPGMELHLIHYSYGVNSTEKGDLSSESTVSRIRTEHFPLTLESARPSHTSQYLCASREEGNTGELFFGEGSRLTVL.

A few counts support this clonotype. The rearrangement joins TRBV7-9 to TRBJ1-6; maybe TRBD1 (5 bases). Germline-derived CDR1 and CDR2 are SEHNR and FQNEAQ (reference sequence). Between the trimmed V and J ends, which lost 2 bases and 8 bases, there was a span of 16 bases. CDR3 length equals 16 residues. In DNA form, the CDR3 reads TGTGCCAGCAGCTTATATGCAGGGCTGGGAGATTCACCCCTCCACTTT. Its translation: CASSLYAGLGDSPLHF.

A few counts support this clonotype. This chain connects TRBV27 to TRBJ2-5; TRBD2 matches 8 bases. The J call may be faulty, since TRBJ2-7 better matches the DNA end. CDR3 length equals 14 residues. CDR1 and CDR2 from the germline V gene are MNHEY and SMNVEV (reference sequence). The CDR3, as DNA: TGTGCCAGCCGAGAAGCGGGAGACCTCTACGAGCAGTACTTC. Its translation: CASREAGDLYEQYF.

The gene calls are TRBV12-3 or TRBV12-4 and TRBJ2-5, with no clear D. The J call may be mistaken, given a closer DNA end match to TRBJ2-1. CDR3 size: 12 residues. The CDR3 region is CASRPLGDEQFF. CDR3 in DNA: TGTGCCAGCAGACCCCTAGGAGATGAGCAGTTCTTC.

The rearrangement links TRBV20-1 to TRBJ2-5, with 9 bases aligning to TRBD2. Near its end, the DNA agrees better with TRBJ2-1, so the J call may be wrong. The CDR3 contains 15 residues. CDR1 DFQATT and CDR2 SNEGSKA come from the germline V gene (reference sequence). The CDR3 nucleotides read TGCAGTGCTAGATTGGCGGGAGGGACCTACAATGAGCAGTTCTTC. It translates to CSARLAGGTYNEQFF.

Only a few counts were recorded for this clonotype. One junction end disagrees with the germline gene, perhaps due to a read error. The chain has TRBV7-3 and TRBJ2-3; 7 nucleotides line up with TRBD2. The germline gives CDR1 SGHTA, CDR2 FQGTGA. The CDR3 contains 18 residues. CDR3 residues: CASSRYFGGSGGTDTQYF. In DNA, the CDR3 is TGTGCCAGCAGCCGCTACTTCGGGGGGTCTGGCGGCACAGATACACAGTATTTT.

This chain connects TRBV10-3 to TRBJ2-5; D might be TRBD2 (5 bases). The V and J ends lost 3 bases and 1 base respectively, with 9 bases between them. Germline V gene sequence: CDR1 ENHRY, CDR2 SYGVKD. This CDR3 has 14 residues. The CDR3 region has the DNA TGTGCCATCAGTGAAGGAGGTCCCCAAGAGACCCAGTACTTC. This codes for CAISEGGPQETQYF.

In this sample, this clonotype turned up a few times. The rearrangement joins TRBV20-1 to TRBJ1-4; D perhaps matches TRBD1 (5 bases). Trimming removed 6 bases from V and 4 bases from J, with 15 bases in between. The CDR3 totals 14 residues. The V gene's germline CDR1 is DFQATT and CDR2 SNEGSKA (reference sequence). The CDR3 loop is CSARSGDDNEKLFF. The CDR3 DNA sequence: TGCAGTGCGCGAAGTGGGGACGATAATGAAAAACTGTTTTTT.

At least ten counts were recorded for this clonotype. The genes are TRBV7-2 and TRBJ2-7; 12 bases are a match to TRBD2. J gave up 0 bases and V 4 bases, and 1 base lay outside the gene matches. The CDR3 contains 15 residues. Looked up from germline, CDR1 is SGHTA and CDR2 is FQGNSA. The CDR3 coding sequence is TGTGCCAGCAGCTCGACTAGCGGGAGCTCCTACGAGCAGTACTTC. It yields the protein CASSSTSGSSYEQYF.